Following are 15 T cell receptor beta chains from one sample sequenced in a study of blood T cell repertoires in COVID-19. Only in-frame clones appear in the TCRdb table, and some are missing; sequencing was by immunoSEQ multiplex PCR. Among 150,000 to 200,000 clones listed, roughly 78% were seen once. The sample taken for sequencing was peripheral blood. These receptor sequences come from a woman of 80 years or more with active or convalescent COVID-19.

The CDR3 nucleotides read TGCGCCAGTACGGGACAGATTAATTCACCCCTCCACTTT. It translates to CASTGQINSPLHF. The J gene is TRBJ1-6, the V gene TRBV5-1, with 7 bases identical to TRBD1. CDR1 and CDR2 from the germline V gene are SGHRS and YFSETQ. V shed 8 bases, J shed 6 bases, and the junction held 5 bases outside the gene matches. The CDR3 loop spans 13 amino acids.

V is TRBV6-2 or TRBV6-3 and J is TRBJ2-2; 7 nucleotides align to TRBD1. CDR3 length: 16 residues. Per germline, CDR1 MNHEY and CDR2 SVGEGT. V shed 6 bases and J 4 bases; nucleotides not matched to a gene: 11. The CDR3 DNA is TGTGCCAGCAGATACCGGGACAGTGAATTCACCGGGGAGCTGTTTTTT. Translation: CASRYRDSEFTGELFF.

The J gene is TRBJ1-1, the V gene TRBV18, with D possibly TRBD1 on 5 matching bases. The CDR3 length is 14 residues. CDR1 and CDR2 (germline): KGHSH, LQKENI. V was clipped by 6 bases and J by 2 bases, with 13 bases between them. The CDR3 reads CASSTQGTNTEAFF. The CDR3 DNA reads as TGTGCCAGCTCTACTCAGGGCACTAACACTGAAGCTTTCTTT.

V is TRBV5-1 and J is TRBJ2-3; D perhaps matches TRBD2 (6 bases). The V end was cut by 2 bases, the J end by 6 bases, with 16 bases between. Germline V gene data show CDR1 as SGHRS and CDR2 as YFSETQ. The CDR3 sequence is 15 residues long. CDR3 DNA sequence: TGCGCCAGCAGCTTACGGGGGTTTGAGTGGGATACGCAGTATTTT. Encoded protein: CASSLRGFEWDTQYF. Together with reference TRBV5-1 and TRBJ2-3, the CDR3 gives the full variable domain: KAGVTQTPRYLIKTRGQQVTLSCSPISGHRSVSWYQQTPGQGLQFLFEYFSETQRNKGNFPGRFSGRQFSNSRSEMNVSTLELGDSALYLCASSLRGFEWDTQYFGPGTRLTVL.

The rearrangement uses TRBV12-3 or TRBV12-4 and TRBJ1-1; no clear D. This CDR3 has 13 amino acids. V was cut by 2 bases and J by 0 bases, with 4 bases left in between. CDR3 DNA: TGTGCCAGCAGTTTACGAGTGAACACTGAAGCTTTCTTT. This codes for CASSLRVNTEAFF.

The chain employs TRBV19 and TRBJ1-5; maybe TRBD1 (6 bases). The CDR3 is made up of 17 amino acids. The V end was cut by 4 bases, the J end by 0 bases, with 16 bases between. Germline V gives CDR1 LNHDA, CDR2 SQIVND (reference sequence). The CDR3 loop is CASSTRTAPYSNQPQHF. DNA for the CDR3: TGTGCCAGTAGTACCCGGACAGCCCCGTATAGCAATCAGCCCCAGCATTTT. Based on the CDR3 plus reference TRBV19 and TRBJ1-5, the full variable domain is DGGITQSPKYLFRKEGQNVTLSCEQNLNHDAMYWYRQDPGQGLRLIYYSQIVNDFQKGDIAEGYSVSREKKESFPLTVTSAQKNPTAFYLCASSTRTAPYSNQPQHFGDGTRLSIL.

J is TRBJ2-1 and V is TRBV7-2; D remains ambiguous. Trimming removed 2 bases at V and 3 bases at J, with 14 bases between. CDR1 and CDR2 (germline): SGHTA, FQGNSA. The CDR3 sequence is 16 residues long. The CDR3, as DNA: TGTGCCAGCAGCTTACGGAGCCGAGTCGACTACAATGAGCAGTTCTTC. It translates to CASSLRSRVDYNEQFF.

Written as DNA, the CDR3 is TGCGCCAGCAGCTGGACGACAGGGGGTGAGCGAGGCTACACCTTC. This gives the protein CASSWTTGGERGYTF. V and J are TRBV5-1 and TRBJ1-2, with 9 bases matching TRBD1. Germline CDR1 and CDR2: SGHRS and YFSETQ. This CDR3 is built from 15 residues. With V trimmed by 3 bases and J by 8 bases, 11 bases remained unmatched.

The chain recombines TRBV6-5 with TRBJ2-7; 11 bases fit TRBD2. The V and J ends lost 2 bases and 4 bases, in that order; junction bases with no gene match: 4. Germline CDR1 MNHEY, CDR2 SVGAGI. This CDR3 spans 15 amino acids. CDR3 nucleotides: TGTGCCAGCAGTTACGATAGCGGGGGGGCGTACGAGCAGTACTTC. It yields the protein CASSYDSGGAYEQYF.

The rearrangement links TRBV7-9 to TRBJ2-3, with a possible D match to TRBD1 (5 bases). Looked up from germline, CDR1 is SEHNR and CDR2 is FQNEAQ (reference sequence). Trimming left V 6 bases short and J 0 bases short, with 16 bases between. The CDR3 consists of 16 residues. CDR3 sequence: CASRPQGNPSTDTQYF. As DNA, the CDR3 is TGTGCCAGCAGGCCTCAGGGTAACCCTAGCACAGATACGCAGTATTTT.

This CDR3 reads CASTHRFGVFDEQFF. CDR3 bases: TGTGCCAGCACACACAGGTTTGGTGTTTTTGATGAGCAGTTCTTC. The chain couples TRBV19 to TRBJ2-1; TRBD1 might be the D (5 bases). Germline V gene data show CDR1 as LNHDA and CDR2 as SQIVND (reference sequence). V shed 9 bases and J shed 8 bases, with 23 bases lying between them. The CDR3 totals 15 residues.

The chain uses TRBV29-1 and TRBJ1-2, with D unclear. This CDR3 region has 12 residues. V was clipped by 1 base and J by 6 bases, with 9 bases between them. Germline-derived CDR1 and CDR2 are SQVTM and ANQGSEA. The CDR3 bases are TGCAGCGTTGAAGGGTGGGAGCATGGCTACACCTTC. This encodes CSVEGWEHGYTF. Using reference TRBV29-1 and TRBJ1-2 for the parts outside the CDR3, the full variable domain is SAVISQKPSRDICQRGTSLTIQCQVDSQVTMMFWYRQQPGQSLTLIATANQGSEATYESGFVIDKFPISRPNLTFSTLTVSNMSPEDSSIYLCSVEGWEHGYTFGSGTRLTVV.

V and J are TRBV19 and TRBJ2-3; tentative D call: TRBD1 (6 bases). Looked up from germline, CDR1 is LNHDA and CDR2 is SQIVND (reference sequence). There are 14 residues in the CDR3. V dropped 6 bases and J dropped 2 bases, with 12 bases sitting between them. In nucleotides, the CDR3 is TGTGCCAGTAGCTCAGGGGCGTACACAGATACGCAGTATTTT. This gives the protein CASSSGAYTDTQYF. Using reference TRBV19 and TRBJ2-3 for the parts outside the CDR3, the full variable domain is DGGITQSPKYLFRKEGQNVTLSCEQNLNHDAMYWYRQDPGQGLRLIYYSQIVNDFQKGDIAEGYSVSREKKESFPLTVTSAQKNPTAFYLCASSSGAYTDTQYFGPGTRLTVL.

The CDR3 nucleotides read TGTGCCAGTAGTACGTCGTACTCTGGAAACACCATATATTTT. Translation: CASSTSYSGNTIYF. The chain couples TRBV19 to TRBJ1-3; D uncertain. There are 14 residues in the CDR3. V shed 4 bases and J shed 0 bases, with 7 bases lying between them. Germline V gene sequence: CDR1 LNHDA, CDR2 SQIVND (reference sequence). Full variable domain (missing parts from reference TRBV19 and TRBJ1-3): DGGITQSPKYLFRKEGQNVTLSCEQNLNHDAMYWYRQDPGQGLRLIYYSQIVNDFQKGDIAEGYSVSREKKESFPLTVTSAQKNPTAFYLCASSTSYSGNTIYFGEGSWLTVV.

The chain has TRBV28 and TRBJ2-1; D may be TRBD2 (5 bases). Germline V lookup: CDR1 MDHEN, CDR2 SYDVKM. The CDR3 covers 14 residues. Trimming pared 2 bases from V and 5 bases from J, leaving 10 bases between. The CDR3 spells CASSLHGSDNEQFF. DNA of the CDR3: TGTGCCAGCAGTTTACATGGTAGCGACAATGAGCAGTTCTTC.